Listed here are 30 T cell receptor beta chains from one sample, sequenced in a study of shared clonotypes between healthy human individuals. TCRdb's copy holds only in-frame clones and misses some; the assay was immunoSEQ multiplex PCR. The sample has roughly 410,000 clones, approximately 96% seen once; the top ten hold about 0.34%. Sequenced sample: memory CD8+ T cells sorted from blood. This sample's subset: CD45RO+ cells pooled with CCR7-negative TemRA cells. The receptors originated from a man aged 25 to 45 in good health.

Here the CDR3 DNA reads TGCGCCAGCAGCTTGATAGGCGAGAGCTCCTACAATGAGCAGTTCTTC. This gives the protein CASSLIGESSYNEQFF. V and J are TRBV5-1 and TRBJ2-1, with unresolved D. V lost 1 base, J lost 0 bases, and 11 bases lay in between. CDR1 is SGHRS, CDR2 YFSETQ, per germline. The CDR3 covers 16 residues.

The chain uses TRBV27 and TRBJ2-5, with 7 nucleotides matching TRBD2. CDR1 and CDR2 (germline): MNHEY, SMNVEV (reference sequence). The CDR3 sequence is 15 residues long. V shed 5 bases, J shed 6 bases, and the junction held 12 bases outside the gene matches. CDR3 in amino acids: CASSAPGGGLKTQYF. DNA of the CDR3: TGTGCCAGCAGTGCTCCGGGGGGAGGTCTTAAGACCCAGTACTTC.

A few counts support this clone. This rearrangement joins TRBV4-1 to TRBJ1-2; TRBD1 matches at 7 bases. The length of the CDR3 is 14 residues. Germline V lookup: CDR1 MGHRA, CDR2 YSYEKL. Germline trimming cut 1 base from V and 3 bases from J; bases unmatched to any gene: 2. CDR3 in amino acids: CASSQVGTDYGYTF. CDR3 in DNA: TGCGCCAGCAGCCAAGTAGGGACAGACTATGGCTACACCTTC.

The J gene is TRBJ2-5, the V gene TRBV10-3; 14 positions match TRBD2. The J call is in doubt because the DNA end fits TRBJ2-7 better. The CDR3 has 16 residues. The germline gives CDR1 ENHRY, CDR2 SYGVKD. The CDR3 protein is CAASGLAGGSGYEQYF. The CDR3 DNA reads TGTGCCGCTTCCGGACTAGCGGGGGGCTCCGGGTACGAGCAGTACTTC.

For this clone: Other nucleotide sequences in the sample specify the same CDR3. V gene TRBV19 combines with J gene TRBJ1-1; TRBD1 agrees at 7 bases. The CDR3 covers 14 residues. Germline V gene sequence: CDR1 LNHDA, CDR2 SQIVND (reference sequence). V shed 5 bases, J shed 1 base, and the junction held 4 bases outside the gene matches. In DNA, the CDR3 is TGTGCCAGTAGTCTCCGGGACAGGAACACTGAAGCTTTCTTT. Its protein is CASSLRDRNTEAFF.

The chain uses TRBV5-1 and TRBJ2-7; D may match TRBD1 or TRBD2 (5 bases each). The germline gives CDR1 SGHRS, CDR2 YFSETQ. Between the trimmed V and J ends, which lost 7 bases and 2 bases, there was a span of 10 bases. This CDR3 has 12 amino acids. Here the CDR3 DNA reads TGCGCCAGCGGGACCCTTCCCTACGAGCAGTACTTC. Translated, it gives CASGTLPYEQYF.

V usage is TRBV2 and J usage is TRBJ1-5; 8 nucleotides align to TRBD1. Losses at the gene ends were 2 bases for V and 4 bases for J; bases not matched to a gene: 4. Germline loops: CDR1 SNHLY, CDR2 FYNNEI. There are 15 residues in the CDR3. DNA for the CDR3: TGTGCCAGCAGTGAAAGGACAGGGTTTAATCAGCCCCAGCATTTT. It encodes CASSERTGFNQPQHF. The full variable domain, its missing parts supplied by reference TRBV2 and TRBJ1-5, is EPEVTQTPSHQVTQMGQEVILRCVPISNHLYFYWYRQILGQKVEFLVSFYNNEISEKSEIFDDQFSVERPDGSNFTLKIRSTKLEDSAMYFCASSERTGFNQPQHFGDGTRLSIL.

V usage is TRBV25-1 and J usage is TRBJ2-1; D is possibly TRBD1 (6 bases). This CDR3 comprises 14 residues. Trimming took 5 bases from V and 4 from J, leaving 12 bases between them. Germline V gene lookup returns CDR1 MGHDK and CDR2 SYGVNS. The chain's CDR3 is CASSPDRLYNEQFF. The CDR3 bases are TGTGCCAGCAGTCCCGACAGGCTATACAATGAGCAGTTCTTC.

The chain carries TRBV4-2 and TRBJ1-2, with 8 nucleotides matching TRBD1. This CDR3 contains 15 residues. The germline gives CDR1 LGHNA, CDR2 YNFKEQ. V shed 6 bases and J 6 bases; nucleotides not matched to a gene: 12. The CDR3 protein is CASRHNPRGQDGYTF. Here the CDR3 DNA reads TGTGCCAGCAGGCATAACCCCAGGGGGCAAGATGGCTACACCTTC.

This clone was seen once. The chain employs TRBV5-4 and TRBJ1-2, with 8 bases identical to TRBD1. Germline lookup yields CDR1 SGHNT and CDR2 YYREEE (reference sequence). The trim removed 2 bases at V and 4 bases at J, leaving 19 bases unmatched. The CDR3 loop spans 19 amino acids. CDR3 DNA sequence: TGTGCCAGCAGCTTTTTTACGCAGGGGGCAACCCTTACCCTCTATGGCTACACCTTC. Residues: CASSFFTQGATLTLYGYTF.

This rearrangement joins TRBV23-1 to TRBJ2-1, with 10 bases lining up with TRBD2. TRBV23-1 is labeled an ORF, and its function is uncertain. The V segment lost 0 bases and the J segment 5 bases; nucleotides outside the gene matches: 4. CDR3 length: 16 amino acids. CDR3 sequence reads: CASSQSLAGEDNEQFF. CDR3 DNA sequence: TGCGCCAGCAGTCAATCCCTAGCGGGAGAAGACAATGAGCAGTTCTTC.

The chain links TRBV4-2 to TRBJ2-7, with TRBD2 matching over 11 bases. V shed 0 bases, J shed 6 bases, and the junction held 4 bases outside the gene matches. The germline CDR1 and CDR2 sequences are LGHNA and YNFKEQ. The CDR3 spans 15 residues. The CDR3 protein is CASSQDLAGGGEQYF. CDR3 nucleotide sequence: TGTGCCAGCAGCCAAGATCTAGCGGGAGGTGGCGAGCAGTACTTC.

This clone has a single count. This chain links TRBV4-2 with TRBJ2-6; the D is unclear. The V end lost 4 bases, the J end lost 4 bases, and 11 bases lay between the germline ends. The V gene's germline CDR1 is LGHNA and CDR2 YNFKEQ. The CDR3 has 15 amino acids. This CDR3 is CASSPYLGGANVLTF. The CDR3 region has the DNA TGTGCCAGCAGCCCGTACCTGGGGGGGGCCAACGTCCTGACTTTC.

CDR3 coding DNA: TGTGCCAGCAGCCCTAGTCTTGGGGTTGCCTACGAGCAGTACTTC. Its translation is CASSPSLGVAYEQYF. This chain joins TRBV7-9 and TRBJ2-7; no reliable D call. Germline V gene data show CDR1 as SEHNR and CDR2 as FQNEAQ (reference sequence). Trimming cost V 5 bases and J 2 bases, with 16 bases left between them. CDR3 size: 15 residues. Full variable domain (missing parts from reference TRBV7-9 and TRBJ2-7): DTGVSQNPRHKITKRGQNVTFRCDPISEHNRLYWYRQTLGQGPEFLTYFQNEAQLEKSRLLSDRFSAERPKGSFSTLEIQRTEQGDSAMYLCASSPSLGVAYEQYFGPGTRLTVT.

This clone was recorded once. The chain employs TRBV21-1 and TRBJ2-7; TRBD1, the D gene given by the table, was not confirmed from the DNA. TRBV21-1 has pseudogene status. The CDR3 runs 16 residues. CDR3 in amino acids: CASSESGTGVGYEQYF. CDR3 sequence (DNA): TGTGCCAGCAGCGAAAGTGGGACAGGGGTAGGCTACGAGCAGTACTTC.

This clone was detected once. The rearrangement joins TRBV5-1 to TRBJ2-7; TRBD1 agrees at 7 bases. The CDR3 sequence is 12 residues long. The V gene end was trimmed by 4 bases and the J gene end by 3 bases; junction bases not matched to a gene: 1. Germline V gives CDR1 SGHRS, CDR2 YFSETQ. The DNA for the CDR3 is TGCGCCAGCAGCGGGGACAGCTACGAGCAGTACTTC. Encoded protein: CASSGDSYEQYF.

This sequence joins TRBV27 and TRBJ2-4, with D possibly being TRBD1 (5 bases). The germline V and J ends were trimmed by 5 bases and 6 bases, with 8 bases remaining between them. The CDR3 totals 12 residues. Germline loops: CDR1 MNHEY, CDR2 SMNVEV (reference sequence). CDR3 in DNA: TGTGCCAGCAGTCAGCAGGGAAACATTCAGTACTTC. Protein: CASSQQGNIQYF.

The chain employs TRBV5-1 and TRBJ2-1; 13 bases are shared with TRBD2. There are 16 residues in the CDR3. The trim removed 3 bases at V and 0 bases at J, leaving 0 bases unmatched. The V gene's germline CDR1 is SGHRS and CDR2 YFSETQ. The CDR3, as DNA: TGCGCCAGCAGCTGGACTAGCGGGAGCTCCTACAATGAGCAGTTCTTC. Encoded protein: CASSWTSGSSYNEQFF.

The chain joins TRBV7-9 to TRBJ2-1, with no clear D. Germline V gives CDR1 SEHNR, CDR2 FQNEAQ (reference sequence). The CDR3 is 13 amino acids. V was clipped by 3 bases and J by 10 bases, with 13 bases between them. The CDR3 reads CASSFGFLGEQFF. The DNA for the CDR3 is TGTGCCAGCAGCTTCGGCTTTCTGGGGGAGCAGTTCTTC.

The V and J genes are TRBV19 and TRBJ2-7; possible D gene TRBD1, 6 bases. V lost 6 bases to trimming and J lost 5 bases, with 17 bases between them. This CDR3 is 14 amino acids long. Germline V gives CDR1 LNHDA, CDR2 SQIVND (reference sequence). CDR3 sequence (DNA): TGTGCCAGTAGCCCGGGGCAGGGGAGCAACGAGCAGTACTTC. Translated: CASSPGQGSNEQYF.

This clone has just one count. The chain has TRBV11-1 and TRBJ2-1, with 12 bases matching TRBD1. The V segment lost 5 bases and the J segment 8 bases; nucleotides outside the gene matches: 7. The CDR3 is 15 amino acids. Germline V CDR1 and CDR2: SGHAT, FQDESV (reference sequence). The CDR3: CASSSRDRGRDEQFF. CDR3 nucleotide sequence: TGTGCCAGCAGCAGCCGGGACAGGGGGCGCGATGAGCAGTTCTTC.

Note on this clone: Different DNA sequences within this sample yield the same CDR3. The chain employs TRBV6-5 and TRBJ2-7; 9 bases line up with TRBD2. V shed 0 bases and J 2 bases; nucleotides not matched to a gene: 2. Per germline, CDR1 MNHEY and CDR2 SVGAGI. The CDR3 spans 15 residues. The CDR3 protein is CASSYSLAGPYEQYF. The DNA for the CDR3 is TGTGCCAGCAGTTACTCGCTAGCGGGACCCTACGAGCAGTACTTC.

V is TRBV5-1 and J is TRBJ2-7; possible D gene TRBD1, 6 bases. Germline V gives CDR1 SGHRS, CDR2 YFSETQ. The CDR3 is 16 amino acids. V lost 4 bases, J lost 1 base, and 18 bases lay in between. CDR3 sequence (DNA): TGCGCCAGCAGCCCTGCTACAGGGAGAATATCCTACGAGCAGTACTTC. This translates into CASSPATGRISYEQYF.

This clone has just one count. The chain employs TRBV6-1 and TRBJ2-1, with no clear D. The CDR3 has 13 amino acids. Germline CDR1 is MNHNS and CDR2 is SASEGT. The ends were cut back, 2 bases at V and 3 bases at J, with 5 bases in the middle. The CDR3 loop reads CASSELDYNEQFF. Written as DNA, the CDR3 is TGTGCCAGCAGTGAACTCGACTACAATGAGCAGTTCTTC.

The rearrangement joins TRBV5-1 to TRBJ2-2, with 11 bases lining up with TRBD2. Germline trimming cut 1 base from V and 6 bases from J; bases unmatched to any gene: 2. The germline CDR1 and CDR2 sequences are SGHRS and YFSETQ. The CDR3 runs 15 residues. This CDR3 is CASSLTSGRSGELFF. CDR3 DNA sequence: TGCGCCAGCAGCTTGACTAGCGGGAGATCCGGGGAGCTGTTTTTT. The entire variable domain, with the rest obtained from reference TRBV5-1 and TRBJ2-2, is as follows: KAGVTQTPRYLIKTRGQQVTLSCSPISGHRSVSWYQQTPGQGLQFLFEYFSETQRNKGNFPGRFSGRQFSNSRSEMNVSTLELGDSALYLCASSLTSGRSGELFFGEGSRLTVL.

The chain has TRBV5-5 and TRBJ1-2; tentatively, D is TRBD1 (5 bases). Germline V lookup: CDR1 SGHKS, CDR2 YYEKEE (reference sequence). Trimming took 2 bases from V and 1 from J, leaving 12 bases between them. CDR3 length: 15 amino acids. The CDR3: CASSFGGINNYGYTF. CDR3 sequence (DNA): TGTGCCAGCAGCTTCGGGGGTATTAATAACTATGGCTACACCTTC.

This chain uses TRBV5-1 with TRBJ2-5; D possibly corresponds to TRBD1 (6 bases). V lost 0 bases and J lost 5, with 11 bases in between. Germline values: CDR1 SGHRS, CDR2 YFSETQ. CDR3 length equals 14 residues. Written as DNA, the CDR3 is TGCGCCAGCAGCTTGGCGACAGGCGTCGAGACCCAGTACTTC. Translation gives CASSLATGVETQYF.

The V gene is TRBV10-3, the J gene TRBJ1-2; TRBD1 matches at 8 bases. The V gene's germline CDR1 is ENHRY and CDR2 SYGVKD. V was pared by 6 bases and J by 3 bases, with 6 bases of the junction left unmatched. The CDR3 spans 14 residues. The CDR3 coding sequence is TGTGCCATCAGCCTCCAGGGGGCTGACTATGGCTACACCTTC. It translates to CAISLQGADYGYTF.

The chain uses TRBV7-8 and TRBJ2-2, with 7 bases identical to TRBD2. After removal of 5 bases from V and 1 base from J, the junction contained 10 bases not matched to a gene. CDR1 SGHVS and CDR2 FQNEAQ come from the germline V gene. The CDR3 has 17 residues. CDR3 residues: CASSRRRERGNTGELFF. The CDR3 DNA is TGTGCCAGCAGCAGGCGGCGTGAGCGGGGGAACACCGGGGAGCTGTTTTTT.

The chain carries TRBV27 and TRBJ2-1; maybe TRBD2 (6 bases). Germline V CDR1 and CDR2: MNHEY, SMNVEV (reference sequence). The CDR3 runs 14 residues. V gave up 0 bases and J gave up 8 bases, with 11 bases separating them. CDR3 nucleotides: TGTGCCAGCAGTTTATCGATGGGGAGGTATGAGCAGTTCTTC. Residues: CASSLSMGRYEQFF.